This section outlines one T cell receptor (beta chain) sequence together with its context. Germline V CDR1 and CDR2: MNHEY, SVGAGI. There are 18 residues in the CDR3. This entry comes from a study of T cells expressing NK-cell markers. From its re-call of the 5' RACE reads, TCRdb lists each CDR3 protein once, without DNA. Its listing shows about 550,000 distinct CDR3 sequences. The V call is TRBV6-5, the J call TRBJ2-6; TCRdb names TRBD1, which stays unverified in the absence of DNA. This receptor was obtained from a man younger than 30 in good health. Sequencing was carried out using blood T cells: a sorted CD56 or NKG2C T cell subset, CD4+ or CD8+ T cells, or bulk PBMC T cells (not recorded which). CDR3: CASSYSPPNRSGANVLTF.